Shown below are 7 T cell receptor beta chains from a single sample sequenced in a study of shared clonotypes between healthy human individuals (dated by TCRdb to 2020 to 2022). The receptor library was made with the immunoSEQ multiplex PCR assay. TCRdb mirrors the immuneACCESS table, restricted to in-frame sequences. Some clones are absent from its copies; in checked studies, under half trace to an unresolved V gene, and the reason for the others is unknown. The sample profile shows roughly 2.5 million clones; approximately 90% of them were found once. The ten most abundant clones make up over 0.12% of the sample. Source material: naive CD4+ T cells sorted from blood. The meaning of the sample's cell subset or site label: CD45RA+ positively selected. These receptor sequences come from a man between 18 and 29 years old in good health.

Regarding this clone: The same CDR3 arises from other DNA sequences in this sample as well. The chain joins TRBV7-9 to TRBJ2-7, with D maybe TRBD1 (5 bases). CDR1 is SEHNR, CDR2 FQNEAQ, per germline (reference sequence). The CDR3 totals 12 residues. The V and J ends lost 4 bases and 3 bases respectively, with 7 bases between them. The CDR3 DNA reads TGTGCCAGCAGCTCGACAGTCTACGAGCAGTACTTC. Encoded protein: CASSSTVYEQYF.

Only one count was recorded for this clone. The CDR3 DNA sequence: TGTGCCAGCAGCCCCCCACCAGGCTATGGCTACACCTTC. As protein: CASSPPPGYGYTF. The rearrangement joins TRBV6-5 to TRBJ1-2; D gene uncertain. This CDR3 region has 13 residues. V was shortened by 6 bases and J by 4 bases, with 12 bases between the two germline ends. The germline gives CDR1 MNHEY, CDR2 SVGAGI.

This chain uses TRBV6-6 with TRBJ1-2, with unresolved D. CDR3 length equals 15 residues. CDR1 and CDR2 from the germline V gene are MNHNY and SVGAGI (reference sequence). Deletions cut 8 bases from V and 0 bases from J, with 16 bases between. CDR3 amino acids: CASSARSQSNYGYTF. In DNA, the CDR3 is TGTGCCAGCTCCGCAAGGTCACAGTCTAACTATGGCTACACCTTC.

The rearrangement links TRBV10-1 to TRBJ1-1; D remains ambiguous. The V end was cut by 2 bases, the J end by 1 base, with 8 bases between. The germline V gene has CDR1 WNHNN and CDR2 SYGVQD (reference sequence). CDR3 length: 14 amino acids. The CDR3 sequence is CASSEGPPNTEAFF. The CDR3, as DNA: TGCGCCAGCAGTGAGGGGCCACCGAACACTGAAGCTTTCTTT.

Only a few counts were recorded for this clone. The sample holds other DNA sequences that translate to the same CDR3. This chain joins TRBV6-5 and TRBJ2-7; 14 bases map to TRBD2. The V gene end was trimmed by 0 bases and the J gene end by 3 bases; junction bases not matched to a gene: 1. This CDR3 contains 16 residues. CDR1 is MNHEY and CDR2 is SVGAGI in the germline V gene. The CDR3 DNA follows: TGTGCCAGCAGTTACTCCGGACTAGCGGGGGGCTACGAGCAGTACTTC. Translating it yields CASSYSGLAGGYEQYF.

The V and J genes are TRBV6-5 and TRBJ2-3, with D uncertain. Trimming shortened V by 8 bases and J by 0 bases, and 9 bases separated the two germline ends. The CDR3 runs to 13 residues. Germline values: CDR1 MNHEY, CDR2 SVGAGI. The CDR3 sequence: CASGVGSTDTQYF. The CDR3 coding sequence is TGTGCCAGCGGGGTGGGTAGCACAGATACGCAGTATTTT.

The chain joins TRBV9 to TRBJ2-1; 8 nucleotides line up with TRBD1. Trimming removed 2 bases from V and 6 bases from J; junction bases left unmatched: 10. The germline gives CDR1 SGDLS, CDR2 YYNGEE. The CDR3 totals 16 residues. The CDR3 sequence is CASSVPDRVGINEQFF. The DNA for the CDR3 is TGTGCCAGCAGCGTCCCGGACAGGGTGGGGATCAATGAGCAGTTCTTC.